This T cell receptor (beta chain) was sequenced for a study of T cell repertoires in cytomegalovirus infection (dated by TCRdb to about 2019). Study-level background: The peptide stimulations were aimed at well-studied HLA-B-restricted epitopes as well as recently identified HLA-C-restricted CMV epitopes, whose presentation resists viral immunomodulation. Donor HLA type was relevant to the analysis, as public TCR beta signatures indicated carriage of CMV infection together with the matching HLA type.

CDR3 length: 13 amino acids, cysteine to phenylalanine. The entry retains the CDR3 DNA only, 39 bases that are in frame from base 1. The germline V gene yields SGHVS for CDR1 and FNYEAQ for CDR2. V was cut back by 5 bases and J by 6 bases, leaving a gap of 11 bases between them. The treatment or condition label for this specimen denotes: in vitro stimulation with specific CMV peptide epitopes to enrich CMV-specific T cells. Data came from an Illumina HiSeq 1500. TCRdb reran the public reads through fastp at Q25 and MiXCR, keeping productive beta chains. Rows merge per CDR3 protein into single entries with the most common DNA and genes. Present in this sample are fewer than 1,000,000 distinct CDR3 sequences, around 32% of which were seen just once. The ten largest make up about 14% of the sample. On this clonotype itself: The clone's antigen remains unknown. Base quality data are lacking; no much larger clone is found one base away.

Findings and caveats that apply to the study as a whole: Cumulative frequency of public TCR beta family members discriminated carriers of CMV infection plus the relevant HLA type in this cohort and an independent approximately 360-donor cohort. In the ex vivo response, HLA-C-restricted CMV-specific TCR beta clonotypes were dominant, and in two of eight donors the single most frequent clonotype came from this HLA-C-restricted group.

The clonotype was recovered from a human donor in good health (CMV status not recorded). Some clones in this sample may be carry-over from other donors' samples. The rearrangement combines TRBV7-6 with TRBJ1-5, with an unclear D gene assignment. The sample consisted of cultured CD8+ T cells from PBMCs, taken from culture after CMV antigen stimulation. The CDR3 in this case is CASSLTLSQPQHF. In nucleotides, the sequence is TGTGCCAGCAGCCTTACACTCTCTCAGCCCCAGCATTTT.